These T cell receptor beta chains were read from a single sample in a study of blood T cell repertoires in COVID-19. Assay: immunoSEQ multiplex PCR; the TCRdb copy retains only in-frame clones and omits some. Of approximately 250,000 clones in the sample, around 90% were seen once. Sequences were obtained from PBMCs or T cells enriched from blood (not recorded which). These receptors were collected from a woman between 40 and 55 years old who had been exposed to COVID-19. Each CDR3 is given with its conserved first and last residue. D genes are given only for firm matches. Size tells how often a clone was seen (once, few, many) or the class of an expanded clone, and some rows leave it out.

d_call clone_size j_call v_call cdr3_nt cdr3_aa
NA NA TRBJ2-7 TRBV25-1 TGTGCCAGCAGTGCGGACAGACCGTTCTCCTACGAGCAGTACTTC CASSADRPFSYEQYF
TRBD2 NA TRBJ2-3 TRBV10-3 TGTGCCATCAGTTTAACTGGGACTAGCGGGACTAGCACAGATACGCAGTATTTT CAISLTGTSGTSTDTQYF
TRBD1 NA TRBJ2-7 TRBV28 TGTGCCAGCAGTTCCGCTCAGGGGGCCTACGAGCAGTACTTC CASSSAQGAYEQYF
NA NA TRBJ2-7 TRBV28 TGTGCCAGCACCGAACTAGGGACCTACGAGCAGTACTTC CASTELGTYEQYF
TRBD1 NA TRBJ1-2 TRBV6-1 TGTGCCAGCAGTGAAACCCCGGGACAGGGCGCTGGTACCTTC CASSETPGQGAGTF
TRBD1 NA TRBJ1-1 TRBV4-1 TGCGCCAGCACCCCTTCTGGGACAGGGGGCACTGAAGCTTTCTTT CASTPSGTGGTEAFF
TRBD2 NA TRBJ2-7 TRBV7-2 TGTGCCAGCAGCTTAGCGATTATCACTAGCGGGGGGACGAGGAGCGAGCAGTACTTC CASSLAIITSGGTRSEQYF
TRBD2 NA TRBJ2-1 TRBV2 TGTGCCAGCAGTGAACATCGGGCTAGCGGTTACAATGAGCAGTTCTTC CASSEHRASGYNEQFF
NA NA TRBJ2-7 TRBV4-3 TGCGCCAGCAGCCAAGCCGTGGAGGGGTACGAGCAGTACTTC CASSQAVEGYEQYF
NA NA TRBJ2-3 TRBV11-2 TGTGCCAGCAGCACTACTTATGCAGATACGCAGTATTTT CASSTTYADTQYF
NA NA TRBJ1-1 TRBV11-2 TGTGCCAGCAGCCCAGGGGCCTGGGAGGAAGCTTTCTTT CASSPGAWEEAFF
NA NA TRBJ1-2 TRBV6-5 TGTGCCAGCAGCTGGGGGCCCACAGACAACTATGGCTACACCTTC CASSWGPTDNYGYTF
TRBD1 NA TRBJ1-5 TRBV19 TGTGCCAGTAGCCCTTATAAACCCGGGACAGGTGTCCAGCCCCAGCATTTT CASSPYKPGTGVQPQHF
NA NA TRBJ1-5 TRBV21-1 TGTGCCAGCAGCCACAACCACCTCAGGGGTCTCAATCAGCCCCAGCATTTT CASSHNHLRGLNQPQHF
NA many TRBJ2-2 TRBV11-3 TGTGCCAGCAGCAGAACAGCGAACACCGGGGAGCTGTTTTTT CASSRTANTGELFF
TRBD2 once TRBJ2-7 TRBV28 TGTGCCAGCAGCCAGACTAGCGGGGGGACCCCTACGAGGGAGTACTTC CASSQTSGGTPTREYF
NA NA TRBJ1-6 TRBV28 TGTGCCACTGTACAGGAAAATAATTCACCCCTCCACTTT CATVQENNSPLHF
NA NA TRBJ2-1 TRBV3-1/TRBV3-2 TGTGCCAGCAGCCAAGAAGGAGTACAACCTCAGTTCTTC CASSQEGVQPQFF
TRBD1 NA TRBJ1-2 TRBV28 TGTGCCAGCAGTTCCGGGACAGTCAAAACTTTAAACTATGGCTACACCTTC CASSSGTVKTLNYGYTF
TRBD2 NA TRBJ2-6 TRBV15 TGTGCCACCAGCCGGCTGACTGGACTAGCGGGAAACTCTGGGGCCAACGTCCTGACTTTC CATSRLTGLAGNSGANVLTF
NA NA TRBJ2-1 TRBV5-1 TGTGCCAGCAGCTTGGCCCCCGGACTTTACAATGAGCAGTTCTTC CASSLAPGLYNEQFF
NA NA TRBJ1-5 TRBV2 TGTGCCAGCAAGGGGGAGTCCAATCAGCCCCAGCATTTT CASKGESNQPQHF
NA NA TRBJ1-1 TRBV9 TGTGCCAGCAGCGTAGAGGGGTTTTTGGCAGGGCAAGAAGCTTTCTTT CASSVEGFLAGQEAFF
NA NA TRBJ1-5 TRBV5-8 TGTGCCAGCAGCTACACCGCCGTTCAGCCCCAGCATTTT CASSYTAVQPQHF
TRBD1 NA TRBJ2-7 TRBV7-9 TGTGCCAGCAGCTTGACAGGGCCTATCTCCTACGAGCAGTACTTC CASSLTGPISYEQYF
NA NA TRBJ1-1 TRBV5-4 TGTGCCAGCAGCGCGGGATCCCCGAACACTGAAGCTTTCTTT CASSAGSPNTEAFF
TRBD1 NA TRBJ1-2 TRBV28 TGTGCCAGCCGGTCAGGGGGACACTATGGCTACACCTTC CASRSGGHYGYTF
NA NA TRBJ2-1 TRBV29-1 TGCAGCGTTGGTTCTAGAAACAATGAGCAGTTCTTC CSVGSRNNEQFF
TRBD1 NA TRBJ2-1 TRBV18 TGTGCCAGCTCACCGGGGACAGGGGCAAGTGAGCAGTTCTTC CASSPGTGASEQFF